A single sample is the source of the 27 T cell receptor beta chains below, sequenced in a study of blood T cell repertoires in COVID-19. Profiled with immunoSEQ multiplex PCR; TCRdb holds only in-frame clones, not every one. The sample includes roughly 400,000 clones, roughly 88% of them seen just once. Specimen: PBMCs or T cells enriched from blood (not recorded which). These receptors were obtained from a young woman who had been exposed to COVID-19.

V gene TRBV19 combines with J gene TRBJ2-3; 7 nucleotides agree with TRBD2. The CDR3 has 14 residues. V shed 3 bases, J shed 4 bases, and the junction held 4 bases outside the gene matches. Germline CDR1 reads LNHDA; CDR2 reads SQIVND (reference sequence). CDR3 region: CASSIGLGADTQYF. The CDR3 DNA sequence: TGTGCCAGTAGTATTGGACTAGGGGCAGATACGCAGTATTTT. Filled out from reference TRBV19 and TRBJ2-3, the complete variable domain reads DGGITQSPKYLFRKEGQNVTLSCEQNLNHDAMYWYRQDPGQGLRLIYYSQIVNDFQKGDIAEGYSVSREKKESFPLTVTSAQKNPTAFYLCASSIGLGADTQYFGPGTRLTVL.

This clone was found a few times. The chain has TRBV6-6 and TRBJ2-5; 12 nucleotides agree with TRBD2. Germline CDR1 reads MNHNY; CDR2 reads SVGAGI (reference sequence). The length of the CDR3 is 16 residues. The V and J ends lost 5 bases and 3 bases, in that order; junction bases with no gene match: 7. The CDR3 DNA sequence: TGTGCCAGCAGTCGACGCCCTAGCGGGAGGGAAGAGACCCAGTACTTC. This encodes CASSRRPSGREETQYF.

This chain links TRBV7-2 with TRBJ2-1; D perhaps matches TRBD2 (6 bases). Trimming left V 4 bases short and J 8 bases short, with 9 bases between. Germline CDR1 SGHTA, CDR2 FQGNSA. This CDR3 comprises 12 residues. CDR3: CASSWDFYEQFF. CDR3 nucleotides: TGTGCCAGCAGCTGGGACTTCTATGAGCAGTTCTTC.

As for this clone: The sample has other DNA sequences that encode this CDR3 too. The V and J genes are TRBV5-1 and TRBJ2-1, with TRBD2 identical over 9 bases. The CDR3 consists of 15 residues. The V gene's germline CDR1 is SGHRS and CDR2 YFSETQ. The J segment lost 2 bases and the V segment lost 3 bases, leaving 3 bases of the junction unmatched. This CDR3 is CASSSSGTTYNEQFF. Written as DNA, the CDR3 is TGCGCCAGCAGCTCTAGCGGGACTACCTACAATGAGCAGTTCTTC.

The chain recombines TRBV7-6 with TRBJ2-7, with a possible D match to TRBD1 (6 bases). Germline V gives CDR1 SGHVS, CDR2 FNYEAQ. This CDR3 has 15 residues. V was trimmed by 2 bases and J by 2 bases, leaving 13 bases between them. The CDR3 here is CASSLSPDRAYEQYF. For the CDR3, the DNA is TGTGCCAGCAGCTTATCCCCGGACAGAGCCTACGAGCAGTACTTC.

This chain uses TRBV4-3 with TRBJ2-7; 7 bases are shared with TRBD2. Trimming at V came to 1 base and at J to 3 bases, leaving 9 bases not matched to a gene. The germline V gene has CDR1 LGHNA and CDR2 YSLEER. CDR3 length: 16 amino acids. The CDR3 nucleotides read TGCGCCAGCAGCCAAGGCTCCAGCGGGGCTTTCTACGAGCAGTACTTC. It codes for CASSQGSSGAFYEQYF.

The chain links TRBV20-1 to TRBJ1-2, with D perhaps TRBD1 (6 bases). The ends were cut back, 3 bases at V and 4 bases at J, with 15 bases in the middle. This CDR3 region has 14 residues. Germline values: CDR1 DFQATT, CDR2 SNEGSKA (reference sequence). CDR3 protein: CSASLQGISYGYTF. The CDR3 DNA sequence: TGCAGTGCTAGTCTACAGGGTATCAGCTATGGCTACACCTTC.

V and J are TRBV12-5 and TRBJ2-5; 7 bases fit TRBD1. CDR1 and CDR2 (germline): LGHNT, FRNRAP. The CDR3 length is 17 residues. The V segment lost 0 bases and the J segment 4 bases; nucleotides outside the gene matches: 11. This CDR3 is CASGLVGGTPGGETQYF. Here the CDR3 DNA reads TGTGCTAGTGGTTTGGTAGGAGGTACCCCAGGGGGAGAGACCCAGTACTTC.

J is TRBJ1-5 and V is TRBV6-5; TRBD1 is a possible D gene (6 bases). V lost 2 bases and J 4 bases, leaving 9 bases between the germline ends. This CDR3 spans 14 amino acids. From germline, CDR1 is MNHEY and CDR2 SVGAGI. CDR3 amino acids: CASSYGQRNQPQHF. CDR3 DNA: TGTGCCAGCAGTTACGGACAGAGGAATCAGCCCCAGCATTTT.

This clone was recorded once. One junction end disagrees with the germline gene, perhaps due to a read error. The rearrangement uses TRBV5-4 and TRBJ1-1; 11 bases align to TRBD1. The CDR3 is 14 residues long. Germline CDR1 is SGHNT and CDR2 is YYREEE (reference sequence). The CDR3 sequence is CASSLDRGLAEAFF. CDR3 nucleotides: TGTGCCAGCAGTTTGGACAGGGGGCTCGCGGAAGCTTTCTTT.

This chain uses TRBV4-1 with TRBJ2-2; 9 bases are a match to TRBD2. The V segment lost 0 bases and the J segment 9 bases; nucleotides outside the gene matches: 5. The CDR3 length is 15 residues. Germline V gives CDR1 MGHRA, CDR2 YSYEKL. CDR3 protein: CASSQDSTSGRELFF. DNA of the CDR3: TGCGCCAGCAGCCAAGATAGCACTAGCGGGCGGGAGCTGTTTTTT.

The sample holds a few counts of this clone. Other DNA sequences in the same sample also yield this CDR3. The chain has TRBV4-1 and TRBJ2-7; 7 bases are a match to TRBD2. With V trimmed by 1 base and J by 4 bases, 4 bases remained unmatched. Looked up from germline, CDR1 is MGHRA and CDR2 is YSYEKL. The CDR3 covers 14 residues. The CDR3 coding sequence is TGCGCCAGCAGCCAAGCGGGAGGAGCGTACGAGCAGTACTTC. Protein sequence: CASSQAGGAYEQYF.

V gene TRBV2 combines with J gene TRBJ2-1; D is unresolved. Per germline, CDR1 SNHLY and CDR2 FYNNEI. This CDR3 has 15 amino acids. V dropped 4 bases and J dropped 7 bases, with 17 bases sitting between them. The CDR3 protein is CASSGSEAYGNEQFF. CDR3 nucleotide sequence: TGTGCCAGCAGTGGTAGTGAGGCTTACGGAAATGAGCAGTTCTTC.

This sequence joins TRBV5-7 and TRBJ2-7, with TRBD1 identical over 7 bases. TRBV5-7 is designated an ORF whose function remains uncertain. This CDR3 has 15 residues. Trimming cost V 4 bases and J 6 bases; bases outside gene matches: 13. The chain's CDR3 is CASSPGKTGSREQYF. Here the CDR3 DNA reads TGTGCCAGCAGCCCGGGGAAGACAGGGTCGCGCGAGCAGTACTTC.

The CDR3 DNA reads TGTGCCAGTAGTAACGTGCGGGGCTACAATGAGCAGTTCTTC. Translation gives CASSNVRGYNEQFF. J is TRBJ2-1 and V is TRBV19, with D possibly being TRBD2 (6 bases). Deletions cut 4 bases from V and 3 bases from J, with 10 bases between. The germline CDR1 and CDR2 sequences are LNHDA and SQIVND (reference sequence). The CDR3 has 14 amino acids.

This rearrangement joins TRBV6-5 to TRBJ2-7; TRBD2 might be the D (6 bases). Germline CDR1 MNHEY, CDR2 SVGAGI. There are 13 residues in the CDR3. V shed 6 bases and J shed 2 bases, with 11 bases lying between them. The CDR3 nucleotides read TGTGCCAGCAGGTACGGAGGGACCTACGAGCAGTACTTC. Its translation is CASRYGGTYEQYF.

V gene TRBV4-1 combines with J gene TRBJ1-1; TRBD1 matches 10 bases. The V segment lost 5 bases and the J segment 0 bases; nucleotides outside the gene matches: 15. The CDR3 has 19 amino acids. Germline V gene sequence: CDR1 MGHRA, CDR2 YSYEKL. The CDR3 region is CASSYKPPTGGSLNTEAFF. For the CDR3, the DNA is TGCGCCAGCAGCTACAAACCCCCGACAGGGGGCTCGTTGAACACTGAAGCTTTCTTT.

The gene calls are TRBV4-2 and TRBJ2-6; 7 positions agree with TRBD1. Germline V gives CDR1 LGHNA, CDR2 YNFKEQ. V lost 3 bases to trimming and J lost 3 bases; unmatched junction nucleotides: 8. This CDR3 has 17 residues. CDR3: CASSQERGLFGANVLTF. The DNA for the CDR3 is TGTGCCAGCAGCCAGGAAAGGGGGCTTTTTGGGGCCAACGTCCTGACTTTC.

The rearrangement joins TRBV29-1 to TRBJ2-1, with D possibly matching TRBD1 (5 bases). V was clipped by 6 bases and J by 1 base, with 10 bases between them. CDR3 length equals 13 residues. CDR1 is SQVTM, CDR2 ANQGSEA, per germline. This CDR3 reads CSVVDSSYNEQFF. The CDR3 bases are TGCAGCGTCGTCGACAGTTCCTACAATGAGCAGTTCTTC.

A few counts support this clone. The rearrangement joins TRBV6-1 to TRBJ2-6; 8 nucleotides agree with TRBD2. Germline CDR1 is MNHNS and CDR2 is SASEGT. This CDR3 spans 16 amino acids. The V gene end was trimmed by 4 bases and the J gene end by 0 bases; junction bases not matched to a gene: 2. The CDR3 here is CASSGGGFSGANVLTF. The CDR3 DNA is TGTGCCAGCAGTGGCGGGGGGTTCTCTGGGGCCAACGTCCTGACTTTC.

As regards this clone: The sample contains more than one DNA sequence encoding this CDR3. V gene TRBV4-1 combines with J gene TRBJ2-7, with D possibly TRBD1 on 6 matching bases. This CDR3 comprises 12 residues. V was cut by 4 bases and J by 4 bases, with 8 bases left in between. CDR1 is MGHRA, CDR2 YSYEKL, per germline. CDR3 sequence (DNA): TGCGCCAGCAGCCCACAGGGATACGAGCAGTACTTC. The encoded protein is CASSPQGYEQYF.

This chain links TRBV2 with TRBJ2-7; 9 bases map to TRBD1. Per germline, CDR1 SNHLY and CDR2 FYNNEI. J gave up 2 bases and V 8 bases, and 7 bases lay outside the gene matches. There are 14 residues in the CDR3. For the CDR3, the DNA is TGTGCCAGCTGGTCCGGGACAGGGACCTACGAGCAGTACTTC. Its protein is CASWSGTGTYEQYF.

The J gene is TRBJ2-1, the V gene TRBV18; TRBD1 agrees at 8 bases. The CDR3 spans 13 residues. Germline V lookup: CDR1 KGHSH, CDR2 LQKENI. With 3 bases clipped from V and 8 bases from J, the junction kept 3 bases outside the gene matches. CDR3 sequence: CASSPDRGYEQFF. CDR3 in DNA: TGTGCCAGCTCACCTGACAGGGGCTATGAGCAGTTCTTC.

The rearrangement uses TRBV30 and TRBJ1-4; weak D call: TRBD1 (5 bases). Germline CDR1 and CDR2: GTSNPN and SVGIG (reference sequence). The CDR3 contains 15 residues. The V gene lost 5 bases and the J gene lost 0 bases, with 13 bases spanning the gap. The CDR3 protein is CAWGVGQATNEKLFF. The CDR3 nucleotides are TGTGCCTGGGGGGTGGGGCAGGCAACTAATGAAAAACTGTTTTTT.

The V call is TRBV7-2, the J call TRBJ1-5, with 8 bases lining up with TRBD1. Germline V gives CDR1 SGHTA, CDR2 FQGNSA. The trim removed 7 bases at V and 4 bases at J, leaving 6 bases unmatched. The CDR3 totals 14 residues. The CDR3 DNA is TGTGCCAGCAACACACAGGGGGGAAATCAGCCCCAGCATTTT. Its protein is CASNTQGGNQPQHF. Full variable domain (outside the CDR3, taken from reference TRBV7-2 and TRBJ1-5): GAGVSQSPSNKVTEKGKDVELRCDPISGHTALYWYRQSLGQGLEFLIYFQGNSAPDKSGLPSDRFSAERTGGSVSTLTIQRTQQEDSAVYLCASNTQGGNQPQHFGDGTRLSIL.

The chain combines TRBV6-5 with TRBJ2-7, with a tentative D call TRBD2 (5 bases). The CDR3 spans 13 residues. Trimming shortened V by 4 bases and J by 3 bases, and 10 bases separated the two germline ends. Germline CDR1 reads MNHEY; CDR2 reads SVGAGI. CDR3 sequence reads: CASSWTDNYEQYF. CDR3 coding DNA: TGTGCCAGCAGTTGGACTGACAACTACGAGCAGTACTTC.

The chain is built from TRBV7-3 and TRBJ2-3, with D tentatively TRBD2 (5 bases). Between the trimmed V and J ends, which lost 3 bases and 0 bases, there was a span of 7 bases. This CDR3 has 14 residues. The germline CDR1 and CDR2 sequences are SGHTA and FQGTGA. CDR3 amino acids: CASSFRTSTDTQYF. CDR3 nucleotides: TGTGCCAGCAGCTTCCGGACTAGCACAGATACGCAGTATTTT.